The 20 T cell receptor beta chains listed next were all sequenced from one sample in a study of blood T cells in healthy people across ages. Primed by a sample-barcoded 5' primer and a J-beta primer mix, a second PCR proceeded for about 7 to 11 cycles. Each CDR3 protein gets one entry after TCRdb re-called the 5' RACE reads with MiXCR. The sample has roughly 730,000 distinct CDR3 sequences; just over 55% are singletons. The material sequenced was blood. Source of these receptors: a man in his forties in good health.

This sequence joins TRBV5-8 and TRBJ2-1; D gene unclear. The CDR3 length is 13 residues. CDR1 is SGHTS and CDR2 is YDEGEE in the germline V gene. V gave up 7 bases and J gave up 5 bases, with 13 bases separating them. CDR3 coding DNA: TGTGCCAGCCAAGTTGGGCCAAACAATGAGCAGTTCTTC. Translating gives CASQVGPNNEQFF.

The CDR3 loop reads CASSPRPAGGKDTQYF. Written as DNA, the CDR3 is TGTGCCAGCTCACCACGTCCAGCGGGGGGAAAAGATACGCAGTATTTT. This chain connects TRBV18 to TRBJ2-3; 9 nucleotides agree with TRBD2. CDR3 size: 16 residues. Germline V gives CDR1 KGHSH, CDR2 LQKENI. Unmatched junction bases numbered 7, after V lost 1 base and J lost 5 bases.

The genes are TRBV7-2 and TRBJ2-7; TRBD2 might be the D (6 bases). CDR3 length equals 15 residues. V was shortened by 5 bases and J by 3 bases, with 17 bases between the two germline ends. Germline CDR1 reads SGHTA; CDR2 reads FQGNSA. CDR3 sequence reads: CASSILEGPHYEQYF. CDR3 coding DNA: TGTGCCAGCAGCATCCTGGAGGGTCCCCACTACGAGCAGTACTTC.

This clonotype was seen only a few times. The chain combines TRBV3-1 with TRBJ2-5; D not certain. The CDR3 consists of 14 residues. Germline assignment: CDR1 LGHDT and CDR2 YNNKEL (reference sequence). V was trimmed by 2 bases and J by 5 bases, leaving 12 bases between them. CDR3 nucleotide sequence: TGTGCCAGCAGCCAATCCCGTACACAGGAGACCCAGTACTTC. This gives the protein CASSQSRTQETQYF.

This chain's CDR3 is CASSPDLTWGNEQFF. The CDR3 nucleotides are TGTGCCAGCAGCCCGGACCTTACTTGGGGGAATGAGCAGTTCTTC. V and J are TRBV25-1 and TRBJ2-1; perhaps D is TRBD1 or TRBD2 (5 bases each). The germline gives CDR1 MGHDK, CDR2 SYGVNS. V was pared by 6 bases and J by 7 bases, with 19 bases between. CDR3 length equals 15 residues.

The chain employs TRBV20-1 and TRBJ2-1; 8 nucleotides match TRBD1. The CDR3 has 13 amino acids. Germline trimming cut 6 bases from V and 8 bases from J; bases unmatched to any gene: 9. CDR1 is DFQATT, CDR2 SNEGSKA, per germline (reference sequence). CDR3 sequence reads: CSAQTGGSDEQFF. CDR3 nucleotides: TGCAGTGCACAAACAGGGGGATCCGATGAGCAGTTCTTC.

The chain recombines TRBV11-3 with TRBJ2-7; no definite D call. CDR1 SGHNT and CDR2 YENEEA come from the germline V gene. CDR3 length: 12 residues. V shed 4 bases and J shed 6 bases, with 10 bases lying between them. The CDR3 sequence: CASSSFSSEQYF. CDR3 DNA sequence: TGTGCCAGCAGCTCATTTAGTTCCGAGCAGTACTTC. The variable domain in full, completed from reference TRBV11-3 and TRBJ2-7, reads EAGVVQSPRYKIIEKKQPVAFWCNPISGHNTLYWYLQNLGQGPELLIRYENEEAVDDSQLPKDRFSAERLKGVDSTLKIQPAELGDSAVYLCASSSFSSEQYFGPGTRLTVT.

This clonotype was picked up a small number of times. The gene calls are TRBV12-3 or TRBV12-4 and TRBJ1-1, with D hard to call. CDR3 size: 14 residues. V was trimmed by 1 base and J by 4 bases, leaving 10 bases between them. The CDR3 sequence: CASSLEGLGTEAFF. CDR3 bases: TGTGCCAGCAGTTTAGAAGGGCTGGGCACTGAAGCTTTCTTT.

V usage is TRBV5-1 and J usage is TRBJ2-5, with TRBD2 matching 7 bases. From germline, CDR1 is SGHRS and CDR2 YFSETQ. Trimming cost V 4 bases and J 1 base; bases outside gene matches: 7. This CDR3 region has 15 residues. The CDR3 loop reads CASSPTGGPQETQYF. The CDR3 DNA follows: TGCGCCAGCAGCCCAACGGGGGGTCCCCAAGAGACCCAGTACTTC.

This clonotype was seen more than once but under ten times. This sequence joins TRBV28 and TRBJ2-2; 11 bases fit TRBD2. The germline V gene has CDR1 MDHEN and CDR2 SYDVKM. This CDR3 is 15 amino acids long. Trimming cost V 6 bases and J 6 bases; bases outside gene matches: 6. In DNA, the CDR3 is TGTGCCAGCAGCAGACTAGCGGGGATCGCCGGGGAGCTGTTTTTT. Translation gives CASSRLAGIAGELFF. Full variable domain (rest looked up from reference TRBV28 and TRBJ2-2): DVKVTQSSRYLVKRTGEKVFLECVQDMDHENMFWYRQDPGLGLRLIYFSYDVKMKEKGDIPEGYSVSREKKERFSLILESASTNQTSMYLCASSRLAGIAGELFFGEGSRLTVL.

The rearrangement joins TRBV4-3 to TRBJ2-5; TRBD1 or TRBD2 may be the D gene (5 bases each). This CDR3 comprises 15 residues. Germline V gene sequence: CDR1 LGHNA, CDR2 YSLEER. V was cut by 1 base and J by 5 bases, with 14 bases left in between. CDR3 loop: CASSQGGVASETQYF. CDR3 sequence (DNA): TGCGCCAGCAGCCAAGGAGGGGTGGCTAGCGAGACCCAGTACTTC.

The gene calls are TRBV5-1 and TRBJ2-7, with TRBD2 matching 10 bases. J lost 7 bases, V lost 0 bases, and 7 bases had no gene match. CDR3 size: 15 residues. Germline assignment: CDR1 SGHRS and CDR2 YFSETQ. Here the CDR3 DNA reads TGCGCCAGCAGCTTGGTAGCGGGGGGTATCAATGAGCAGTACTTC. Its translation: CASSLVAGGINEQYF.

This clonotype was counted only a few times. This chain uses TRBV4-3 with TRBJ1-2; 7 bases line up with TRBD1. Germline V CDR1 and CDR2: LGHNA, YSLEER. V gave up 1 base and J gave up 2 bases; unmatched junction bases: 16. This CDR3 has 19 residues. The CDR3 spells CASSQARRYSADRNYGYTF. In DNA form, the CDR3 reads TGCGCCAGCAGCCAAGCGAGAAGGTATTCCGCGGACAGGAACTATGGCTACACCTTC.

The chain carries TRBV27 and TRBJ2-3; TRBD1 aligns across 10 bases. The CDR3 has 18 amino acids. V lost 0 bases to trimming and J lost 3 bases; unmatched junction nucleotides: 9. Germline-derived CDR1 and CDR2 are MNHEY and SMNVEV (reference sequence). CDR3 sequence: CASSLSIKGTGETDTQYF. CDR3 DNA: TGTGCCAGCAGTTTATCTATTAAGGGGACAGGGGAAACAGATACGCAGTATTTT.

This chain connects TRBV7-8 to TRBJ2-7; 7 positions agree with TRBD2. This CDR3 spans 15 amino acids. V gave up 7 bases and J gave up 1 base; unmatched junction bases: 10. Germline-derived CDR1 and CDR2 are SGHVS and FQNEAQ. The CDR3 region has the DNA TGTGCCAGCATTGGGGACGGCGGGAGTTCCTACGAGCAGTACTTC. Translated: CASIGDGGSSYEQYF.

This clonotype was observed a single time. At one of its ends the junction is not consistent with the germline gene, which may arise from a read error. The chain combines TRBV7-7 with TRBJ2-5, with a tentative D call TRBD1 (5 bases). The CDR3 is made up of 12 amino acids. CDR1 is SSHAT and CDR2 is FNYEAQ in the germline V gene (reference sequence). The CDR3, as DNA: TGTGCTAGCAGCTTAGAGCAGGGGACCCAGTACTTC. Its translation is CASSLEQGTQYF.

The chain recombines TRBV13 with TRBJ1-2, with 7 bases that match TRBD1. The CDR3 is made up of 17 amino acids. J was trimmed by 3 bases and V by 5 bases; bases with no gene match: 15. Per the germline V gene, CDR1 is PRHDT and CDR2 is FYEKMQ (reference sequence). The CDR3 bases are TGTGCCAGCAGCCCCCGCCCCCGGGACAGTGGCGACTATGGCTACACCTTC. It translates to CASSPRPRDSGDYGYTF.

CDR3 coding DNA: TGCAGTGCTTGTGACAGGGTCAATGAGCAGTTCTTC. As protein: CSACDRVNEQFF. The rearrangement joins TRBV20-1 to TRBJ2-1, with TRBD1 matching over 7 bases. With V trimmed by 5 bases and J by 6 bases, 4 bases remained unmatched. The CDR3 is 12 amino acids. Germline V gives CDR1 DFQATT, CDR2 SNEGSKA (reference sequence).

In this sample, this clonotype turned up a few times. V usage is TRBV29-1 and J usage is TRBJ2-5; 7 nucleotides align to TRBD1. CDR1 and CDR2 from the germline V gene are SQVTM and ANQGSEA. This CDR3 region has 13 residues. After removal of 7 bases from V and 5 bases from J, the junction contained 10 bases not matched to a gene. CDR3 sequence: CSGSTGRRETQYF. The CDR3 bases are TGCAGCGGGTCGACAGGGAGAAGGGAGACCCAGTACTTC.

The chain employs TRBV4-2 and TRBJ2-5, with D perhaps assigned TRBD1 or TRBD2 (5 bases each). CDR1 and CDR2 from the germline V gene are LGHNA and YNFKEQ. The CDR3 totals 13 residues. V lost 4 bases and J 9 bases, leaving 15 bases between the germline ends. The CDR3 loop is CASSPGTRLAQYF. For the CDR3, the DNA is TGTGCCAGCAGCCCCGGGACCCGTTTAGCCCAGTACTTC.